The next 26 T cell receptor beta chains were all read from a single sample in a study of T cell responses to AZD1222 COVID-19 vaccine. TCRdb's table, derived via immunoSEQ multiplex PCR, lists solely in-frame clones and lacks some. The table records approximately 270,000 clones, roughly 93% of them present only once. Sequencing was performed on peripheral blood, taken 28 days after the second AZD1222 dose. Receptor source: an adult who received the AZD1222 COVID-19 vaccine.

The CDR3 region is CASRGIGGSYEQYF. The CDR3, as DNA: TGTGCCAGCCGGGGGATTGGGGGCTCCTACGAGCAGTACTTC. The chain is built from TRBV28 and TRBJ2-7, with a tentative D call TRBD2 (6 bases). Germline V gene data show CDR1 as MDHEN and CDR2 as SYDVKM. V shed 8 bases and J shed 0 bases, with 14 bases lying between them. The CDR3 consists of 14 residues. Drawing the rest from reference TRBV28 and TRBJ2-7, the complete variable domain is DVKVTQSSRYLVKRTGEKVFLECVQDMDHENMFWYRQDPGLGLRLIYFSYDVKMKEKGDIPEGYSVSREKKERFSLILESASTNQTSMYLCASRGIGGSYEQYFGPGTRLTVT.

V is TRBV2 and J is TRBJ1-2; D perhaps matches TRBD1 (6 bases). This CDR3 region has 13 residues. Trimming removed 4 bases at V and 4 bases at J, with 10 bases between. Germline V gene data show CDR1 as SNHLY and CDR2 as FYNNEI. The DNA of the CDR3 is TGTGCCAGCAGTGGCGAGACAGGCTATGGCTACACCTTC. Its protein is CASSGETGYGYTF.

V usage is TRBV6-6 and J usage is TRBJ2-1, with 13 positions matching TRBD2. V dropped 6 bases and J dropped 5; count of bases not matched to a gene: 10. Germline CDR1 reads MNHNY; CDR2 reads SVGAGI (reference sequence). The CDR3 loop spans 17 amino acids. The CDR3 DNA follows: TGTGCCAGCAGGCGACTAGCGGGAGGCTCAGCGGACAATGAGCAGTTCTTC. This gives the protein CASRRLAGGSADNEQFF.

The chain carries TRBV2 and TRBJ2-7; 7 bases align to TRBD1. V dropped 6 bases and J dropped 5; count of bases not matched to a gene: 1. The CDR3 length is 11 residues. The germline V gene has CDR1 SNHLY and CDR2 FYNNEI. CDR3 loop: CASSGTDEQYF. For the CDR3, the DNA is TGTGCCAGCAGCGGGACAGACGAGCAGTACTTC.

This chain joins TRBV28 and TRBJ1-1, with 7 bases that match TRBD1. Germline V gives CDR1 MDHEN, CDR2 SYDVKM. This CDR3 has 14 residues. Germline trimming cut 7 bases from V and 0 bases from J; bases unmatched to any gene: 5. CDR3 in DNA: TGTGCCAGCAACCTAGGGGGCCTGAACACTGAAGCTTTCTTT. It translates to CASNLGGLNTEAFF.

The V gene is TRBV5-1, the J gene TRBJ2-3; D gene uncertain. This CDR3 comprises 12 residues. Per germline, CDR1 SGHRS and CDR2 YFSETQ. V gave up 1 base and J gave up 5 bases, with 5 bases separating them. This CDR3 reads CASSLNQDTQYF. The DNA for the CDR3 is TGCGCCAGCAGCTTGAACCAAGATACGCAGTATTTT. Full variable domain (remainder filled in from reference TRBV5-1 and TRBJ2-3): KAGVTQTPRYLIKTRGQQVTLSCSPISGHRSVSWYQQTPGQGLQFLFEYFSETQRNKGNFPGRFSGRQFSNSRSEMNVSTLELGDSALYLCASSLNQDTQYFGPGTRLTVL.

This chain connects TRBV5-1 to TRBJ1-2; D gene unclear. The CDR3 is made up of 15 amino acids. Trimming removed 0 bases at V and 4 bases at J, with 13 bases between. Looked up from germline, CDR1 is SGHRS and CDR2 is YFSETQ. CDR3 DNA: TGCGCCAGCAGCTTGGGCCAGGCGGGTATCTATGGCTACACCTTC. It specifies CASSLGQAGIYGYTF.

The chain carries TRBV10-3 and TRBJ1-2, with D unresolved. V lost 0 bases to trimming and J lost 0 bases, with 8 bases between them. CDR3 length: 15 residues. Germline V CDR1 and CDR2: ENHRY, SYGVKD. As DNA, the CDR3 is TGTGCCATCAGTGAGTCTCGACTTACTAACTATGGCTACACCTTC. Its protein product is CAISESRLTNYGYTF.

The rearrangement links TRBV28 to TRBJ2-7; D may be TRBD2 (6 bases). Germline assignment: CDR1 MDHEN and CDR2 SYDVKM. Trimming took off 7 bases at V and 0 bases at J, with 10 bases between the two ends. This CDR3 has 13 residues. CDR3 region: CASTAGFSYEQYF. CDR3 in DNA: TGTGCCAGCACGGCGGGATTCTCCTACGAGCAGTACTTC.

The chain recombines TRBV4-1 with TRBJ1-2, with D hard to call. The CDR3 covers 15 residues. V was cut by 2 bases and J by 4 bases, with 14 bases left in between. Per the germline V gene, CDR1 is MGHRA and CDR2 is YSYEKL. This CDR3 reads CASSQPDRDFYGYTF. CDR3 DNA: TGCGCCAGCAGCCAACCGGACCGAGACTTCTATGGCTACACCTTC.

The chain is built from TRBV10-2 and TRBJ2-1; 11 nucleotides align to TRBD2. CDR3 length equals 16 residues. Per the germline V gene, CDR1 is WSHSY and CDR2 is SAAADI. Trimming at V came to 2 bases and at J to 0 bases, leaving 0 bases not matched to a gene. The DNA of the CDR3 is TGCGCCAGCAGTGAGACTAGCGGGAGCTCCTACAATGAGCAGTTCTTC. This gives the protein CASSETSGSSYNEQFF.

The chain has TRBV5-1 and TRBJ2-7; 8 nucleotides agree with TRBD1. The CDR3 is 13 residues long. Germline V CDR1 and CDR2: SGHRS, YFSETQ. The V segment lost 3 bases and the J segment 2 bases; nucleotides outside the gene matches: 1. This chain's CDR3 is CASSWGQAYEQYF. CDR3 nucleotide sequence: TGCGCCAGCAGCTGGGGACAGGCCTACGAGCAGTACTTC.

The rearrangement uses TRBV2 and TRBJ2-3, with a possible D match to TRBD2 (5 bases). V was cut by 4 bases and J by 0 bases, with 5 bases left in between. The CDR3 spans 13 residues. The germline gives CDR1 SNHLY, CDR2 FYNNEI. CDR3 sequence (DNA): TGTGCCAGCAGTGGGGAGAGCACAGATACGCAGTATTTT. Protein: CASSGESTDTQYF.

J is TRBJ2-1 and V is TRBV12-3 or TRBV12-4; D uncertain. This CDR3 has 13 residues. V was pared by 3 bases and J by 3 bases, with 6 bases between. Here the CDR3 reads CASSFRHYNEQFF. CDR3 DNA sequence: TGTGCCAGCAGTTTTCGGCACTACAATGAGCAGTTCTTC.

The rearrangement links TRBV9 to TRBJ2-1; 8 bases match TRBD1. The J segment lost 5 bases and the V segment lost 4 bases, leaving 8 bases of the junction unmatched. Germline CDR1 and CDR2: SGDLS and YYNGEE. This CDR3 region has 15 residues. The chain's CDR3 is CASSPRDRLDNEQFF. The DNA for the CDR3 is TGTGCCAGCAGCCCCCGGGACAGGCTGGACAATGAGCAGTTCTTC.

CDR3 sequence reads: CASSQTGYGEQYF. The CDR3 nucleotides read TGTGCCAGCAGCCAAACAGGGTACGGCGAGCAGTACTTC. This chain joins TRBV11-3 and TRBJ2-7; tentatively, D is TRBD1 (6 bases). The germline V gene has CDR1 SGHNT and CDR2 YENEEA. V lost 5 bases to trimming and J lost 6 bases, with 14 bases between them. This CDR3 spans 13 amino acids.

The chain recombines TRBV28 with TRBJ2-7, with 10 bases matching TRBD2. The CDR3 extends over 15 amino acids. Germline V gene sequence: CDR1 MDHEN, CDR2 SYDVKM. V gave up 2 bases and J gave up 4 bases; unmatched junction bases: 5. The CDR3 region has the DNA TGTGCCAGCAGTTTAGTCGAAGCGGGAGGGTACGAGCAGTACTTC. As protein: CASSLVEAGGYEQYF.

The chain has TRBV2 and TRBJ2-7; TRBD1 matches 7 bases. This CDR3 region has 13 residues. The V gene's germline CDR1 is SNHLY and CDR2 FYNNEI. V trimming: 6 bases; J trimming: 2 bases; junction bases outside the gene matches: 4. CDR3 region: CASSPTGTYEQYF. Here the CDR3 DNA reads TGTGCCAGCAGCCCGACAGGGACCTACGAGCAGTACTTC.

The chain is built from TRBV28 and TRBJ2-7, with 13 bases aligning to TRBD2. The CDR3 contains 15 residues. Germline loops: CDR1 MDHEN, CDR2 SYDVKM. The trim removed 6 bases at V and 6 bases at J, leaving 8 bases unmatched. CDR3 sequence (DNA): TGTGCCAGCAGGCCCCCGGGACTAGCGGGAAGCGAGCAGTACTTC. Its translation: CASRPPGLAGSEQYF.

The J gene is TRBJ1-6, the V gene TRBV25-1; D remains ambiguous. This CDR3 region has 15 residues. Per germline, CDR1 MGHDK and CDR2 SYGVNS. V shed 4 bases and J shed 6 bases, with 13 bases lying between them. The CDR3 sequence is CASSGRTAPNSPLHF. The CDR3 DNA sequence: TGTGCCAGCAGTGGTCGAACAGCCCCTAATTCACCCCTCCACTTT.

The chain joins TRBV3-1 (or the pseudogene TRBV3-2) to TRBJ2-2; D is undetermined. CDR3 length equals 14 residues. Trimming cost V 0 bases and J 6 bases, with 8 bases left between them. CDR1 and CDR2 (germline): LGHDT, YNNKEL (reference sequence). The CDR3 nucleotides read TGTGCCAGCAGCCAAGAGAGGTATCCCGGGGAGCTGTTTTTT. It is translated as CASSQERYPGELFF.

This clone was counted once. This chain links TRBV2 with TRBJ1-2; D call uncertain. Between the trimmed V and J ends, which lost 6 bases and 2 bases, there was a span of 10 bases. The CDR3 extends over 13 amino acids. CDR1 is SNHLY, CDR2 FYNNEI, per germline. The CDR3 region is CASRLSRNYGYTF. The CDR3 DNA reads as TGTGCCAGCAGATTGTCAAGGAACTATGGCTACACCTTC.

This clone showed up just once. This sequence joins TRBV27 and TRBJ2-3, with 11 bases that match TRBD2. CDR3 length: 18 residues. Losses at the gene ends were 4 bases for V and 4 bases for J; bases not matched to a gene: 13. CDR1 and CDR2 from the germline V gene are MNHEY and SMNVEV (reference sequence). The CDR3 DNA reads as TGTGCCAGCAGTTCTGTACCATTTAGCGGGGGGGCCCCAGATACGCAGTATTTT. Translated, it gives CASSSVPFSGGAPDTQYF.

The V gene is TRBV12-3 or TRBV12-4, the J gene TRBJ2-1; 8 positions match TRBD1. The ends lost 6 bases at V and 7 bases at J; junction bases unmatched: 5. The CDR3 is 13 amino acids. The CDR3 sequence: CASSNRGRNEQFF. CDR3 sequence (DNA): TGTGCCAGCAGCAACAGGGGGAGGAATGAGCAGTTCTTC.

The chain links TRBV7-2 to TRBJ2-7, with TRBD2 matching over 8 bases. The CDR3 is 17 residues long. J gave up 5 bases and V 5 bases, and 17 bases lay outside the gene matches. CDR1 and CDR2 (germline): SGHTA, FQGNSA. CDR3 sequence reads: CASSHPPGRGSGHEQYF. CDR3 bases: TGTGCCAGCAGCCACCCTCCCGGGAGGGGTAGCGGCCACGAGCAGTACTTC.

The chain joins TRBV5-6 to TRBJ2-1; 11 bases match TRBD2. V was pared by 4 bases and J by 12 bases, with 12 bases of the junction left unmatched. CDR1 SGHDT and CDR2 YYEEEE come from the germline V gene. This CDR3 region has 15 residues. CDR3 amino acids: CASSQGLAVSLGQFF. Written as DNA, the CDR3 is TGTGCCAGCAGCCAGGGACTAGCGGTGTCTCTGGGGCAGTTCTTC.